Below are 9 T cell receptor beta chains sequenced from a single sample in a study of radiotherapy plus CTLA-4 blockade in lung cancer (dated by TCRdb to the late 2010s). The library came from the immunoSEQ multiplex PCR assay. Here the immuneACCESS table is served through TCRdb, limited to in-frame sequences with V and J called. Missing clones are a known gap in these copies; in checked studies unresolved V genes cover under half, and the rest lacks a known reason. Recorded for this sample are about 50,000 clones; around four fifths of them occurred a single time. The top ten constitute about 5% of the sample. The source was peripheral blood, collected from a patient treated with radiotherapy plus ipilimumab. Source of these receptors: a human donor with non-small cell lung cancer whose response to radiotherapy plus ipilimumab could not be evaluated.

This clone has only one observation. CDR3 protein: CASSPRTGGTITEAFF. In DNA, the CDR3 is TGTGCCAGCAGTCCAAGGACAGGGGGTACGATTACTGAAGCTTTCTTT. The chain recombines TRBV27 with TRBJ1-1; TRBD1 matches at 10 bases. The CDR3 is made up of 16 amino acids. V dropped 5 bases and J dropped 5; count of bases not matched to a gene: 11. Germline CDR1 is MNHEY and CDR2 is SMNVEV (reference sequence).

This clone was detected a few times. The chain uses TRBV2 and TRBJ1-2; TRBD1 aligns across 7 bases. Germline V gives CDR1 SNHLY, CDR2 FYNNEI. With 5 bases clipped from V and 8 bases from J, the junction kept 2 bases outside the gene matches. The CDR3 is 11 residues long. The CDR3 DNA reads TGTGCCAGCAGTAGACAGGGCGGCTACACCTTC. It codes for CASSRQGGYTF.

The chain joins TRBV4-1 to TRBJ1-2; D is possibly TRBD1 (5 bases). The CDR3 length is 15 residues. V lost 0 bases to trimming and J lost 4 bases, with 12 bases between them. Germline V gene data show CDR1 as MGHRA and CDR2 as YSYEKL. CDR3 nucleotides: TGCGCCAGCAGCCAAGATCGGGGGTTTGGCTATGGCTACACCTTC. This encodes CASSQDRGFGYGYTF.

The genes are TRBV18 and TRBJ1-2; D is unclear. V was shortened by 3 bases and J by 5 bases, with 16 bases between the two germline ends. Germline V CDR1 and CDR2: KGHSH, LQKENI. The CDR3 runs to 15 residues. The CDR3, as DNA: TGTGCCAGCTCACCGTCTGGAGACCCCTCTTATGGCTACACCTTC. This encodes CASSPSGDPSYGYTF.

The chain joins TRBV7-2 to TRBJ2-5, with a tentative D call TRBD1 (6 bases). Germline V gene data show CDR1 as SGHTA and CDR2 as FQGNSA. The V end was cut by 8 bases, the J end by 1 base, with 14 bases between. This CDR3 is built from 14 residues. The CDR3 reads CASSRGSRQETQYF. The CDR3 DNA follows: TGTGCCAGCTCAAGGGGGAGTCGCCAAGAGACCCAGTACTTC.

The CDR3 sequence: CASSVGGGANTEAFF. CDR3 nucleotide sequence: TGTGCCAGCAGCGTAGGGGGAGGGGCTAACACTGAAGCTTTCTTT. V usage is TRBV9 and J usage is TRBJ1-1, with D possibly TRBD1 on 5 matching bases. V dropped 0 bases and J dropped 2 bases, with 11 bases sitting between them. The length of the CDR3 is 15 residues. Germline V CDR1 and CDR2: SGDLS, YYNGEE.

The chain recombines TRBV6-5 with TRBJ1-1, with D maybe TRBD1 (5 bases). V lost 7 bases and J lost 1, with 13 bases in between. Germline CDR1 MNHEY, CDR2 SVGAGI. The CDR3 contains 14 residues. The CDR3 region is CASTQGERNTEAFF. For the CDR3, the DNA is TGTGCCAGCACCCAAGGGGAAAGGAACACTGAAGCTTTCTTT.

This clone appeared once. J is TRBJ1-5 and V is TRBV28; tentatively, D is TRBD1 (6 bases). Germline CDR1 MDHEN, CDR2 SYDVKM. V lost 5 bases, J lost 2 bases, and 10 bases lay in between. This CDR3 has 14 residues. The DNA for the CDR3 is TGTGCCAGCAGTGGGACATCCCGCAATCAGCCCCAGCATTTT. Its translation: CASSGTSRNQPQHF.

The V gene is TRBV7-3, the J gene TRBJ2-1, with 12 bases fitting TRBD2. CDR1 and CDR2 from the germline V gene are SGHTA and FQGTGA. V dropped 5 bases and J dropped 0; count of bases not matched to a gene: 5. The CDR3 contains 17 residues. In DNA form, the CDR3 reads TGTGCCAGCAGCGGCCGGACTAGCGGGACCTCCTACAATGAGCAGTTCTTC. Amino acids: CASSGRTSGTSYNEQFF. Full variable domain (outside the CDR3, taken from reference TRBV7-3 and TRBJ2-1): GAGVSQTPSNKVTEKGKYVELRCDPISGHTALYWYRQSLGQGPEFLIYFQGTGAADDSGLPNDRFFAVRPEGSVSTLKIQRTERGDSAVYLCASSGRTSGTSYNEQFFGPGTRLTVL.